This T cell receptor (beta chain) was captured by sequencing in a study of early T cells in non-severe SARS-CoV-2 infection. Turning to the study itself: Chains stayed unpaired after sequencing of bulk RNA from unsorted whole blood. Study-level points and caveats: There was a bias toward anti-spike CD8 responses in VDJdb matching, which missed private and CD4 specificities.

This clonotype was found a few times. The antigen remains undetermined. Germline CDR1 MDHEN, CDR2 SYDVKM. With V trimmed by 4 bases and J by 3 bases, 6 bases remained unmatched. This CDR3 is 15 amino acids long. cDNA molecules, individually, were tagged with unique molecular identifiers. TCRdb processed the 5' RACE reads anew with MiXCR; each CDR3 protein has one entry. Of 70,000 to 75,000 distinct CDR3 sequences listed, about 13% were seen once; the top ten hold about 14%. The sample comprised whole blood. This receptor was taken from an adult who was a healthcare worker with PCR-confirmed SARS-CoV-2 infection or an uninfected control (not recorded which). The chain employs TRBV28 and TRBJ2-3; TRBD2 aligns across 8 bases. The CDR3 spells CASSSPRGGTDTQYF. The CDR3 DNA is TGTGCCAGCAGTTCCCCCCGGGGGGGGACAGATACGCAGTATTTT.